This T cell receptor (beta chain) came from a study of blood T cell repertoires in COVID-19. Sequencing was performed with immunoSEQ multiplex PCR; in TCRdb, only in-frame clones are kept and a portion is missing. The profile shows roughly 320,000 clones, around 85% of them singletons. The sample was peripheral blood. The receptor's source is a human donor in a cohort sampled during active COVID-19.

CDR3 region: CASSLASGGATVTDTQYF. The DNA of the CDR3 is TGTGCCAGCAGCTTGGCTAGCGGGGGGGCCACAGTGACAGATACGCAGTATTTT. The chain links TRBV5-4 to TRBJ2-3, with TRBD2 matching 12 bases. V lost 0 bases to trimming and J lost 3 bases; unmatched junction nucleotides: 8. Germline V CDR1 and CDR2: SGHNT, YYREEE (reference sequence). The CDR3 length is 18 residues.